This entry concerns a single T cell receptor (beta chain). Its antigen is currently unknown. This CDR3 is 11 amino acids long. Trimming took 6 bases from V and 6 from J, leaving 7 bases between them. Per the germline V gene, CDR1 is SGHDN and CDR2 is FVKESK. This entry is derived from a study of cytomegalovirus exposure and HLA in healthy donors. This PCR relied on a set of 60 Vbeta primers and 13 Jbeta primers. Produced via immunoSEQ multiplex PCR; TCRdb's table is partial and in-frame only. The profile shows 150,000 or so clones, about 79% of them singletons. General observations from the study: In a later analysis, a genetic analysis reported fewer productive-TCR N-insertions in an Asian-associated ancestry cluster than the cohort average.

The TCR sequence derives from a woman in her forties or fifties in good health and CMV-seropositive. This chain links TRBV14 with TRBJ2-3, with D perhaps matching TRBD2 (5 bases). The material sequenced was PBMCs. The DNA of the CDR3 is TGTGCCAGCAGTAGAGGGGATACGCAGTATTTT. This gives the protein CASSRGDTQYF.